Included here is one T cell receptor beta chain sequence, with context. Antigen: not known. Donors were systemically healthy Caucasian individuals from Russia aged roughly 6 to 100 years. The sample comes from a study of blood T cells in healthy people across ages. Whole-study findings and limits: A conclusive naive versus antigen-experienced comparison was prevented by the unsorted PBMCs. One million T cells yielded diversity estimates that were considered underestimates.

The CDR3 contains 17 residues. The germline V and J ends were trimmed by 1 base and 0 bases, with 14 bases remaining between them. Germline CDR1 and CDR2: SGHRS and YFSETQ. With a J-beta primer mix and a sample-barcoded 5' primer, a second PCR ran about 6 to 11 cycles. A single record per CDR3 protein comes from TCRdb applying MiXCR to the 5' RACE reads. The repertoire holds some 1,500,000 distinct CDR3 sequences, 35% to 45% seen once, with about 4.1% in the top ten. Sequencing was done on a sample of blood. V usage is TRBV5-1 and J usage is TRBJ2-4; D might be TRBD1 (6 bases). This clonotype was obtained from a young woman in good health. The CDR3 DNA reads TGCGCCAGCAGCTTGAGGGACACGGTTCTAGCCAAAAACATTCAGTACTTC. As protein: CASSLRDTVLAKNIQYF.